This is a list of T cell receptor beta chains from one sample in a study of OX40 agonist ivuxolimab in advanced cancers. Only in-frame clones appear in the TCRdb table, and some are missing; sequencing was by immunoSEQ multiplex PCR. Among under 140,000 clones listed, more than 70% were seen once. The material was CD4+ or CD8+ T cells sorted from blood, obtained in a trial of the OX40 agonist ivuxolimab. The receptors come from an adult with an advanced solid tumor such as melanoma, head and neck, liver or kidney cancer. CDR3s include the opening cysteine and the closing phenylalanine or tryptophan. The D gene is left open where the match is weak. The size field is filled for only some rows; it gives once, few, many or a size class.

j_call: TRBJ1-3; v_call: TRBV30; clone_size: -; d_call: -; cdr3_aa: CASFDRSSGNTIYF; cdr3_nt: TGTGCATCCTTCGACAGGAGCTCTGGAAACACCATATATTTT
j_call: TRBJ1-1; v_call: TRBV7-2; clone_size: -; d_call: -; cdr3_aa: CASSVGPLDTEAFF; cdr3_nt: TGTGCCAGCAGCGTTGGGCCCCTGGACACTGAAGCTTTCTTT
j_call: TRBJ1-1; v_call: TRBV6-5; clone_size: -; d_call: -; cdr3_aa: CASSDRRLNTEAFF; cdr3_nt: TGTGCCAGCAGTGACAGGAGGCTGAACACTGAAGCTTTCTTT
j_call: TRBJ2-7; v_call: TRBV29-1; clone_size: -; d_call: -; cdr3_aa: CNVGSSYEQYF; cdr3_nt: TGCAACGTTGGCAGTTCCTACGAGCAGTACTTC
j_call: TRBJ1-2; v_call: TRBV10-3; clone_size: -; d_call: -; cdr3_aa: CAISESGRVTNYGYTF; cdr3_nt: TGTGCCATCAGTGAGTCGGGGAGGGTTACTAACTATGGCTACACCTTC
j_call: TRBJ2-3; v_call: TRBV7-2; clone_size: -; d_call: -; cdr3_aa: CASIRAGAGYTDTQYF; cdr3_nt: TGTGCCAGCATCCGCGCGGGGGCAGGGTACACAGATACGCAGTATTTT
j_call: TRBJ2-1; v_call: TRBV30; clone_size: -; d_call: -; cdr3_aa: CAWSTPRVYEQFF; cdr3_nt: TGTGCCTGGAGTACACCCAGGGTTTATGAGCAGTTCTTC
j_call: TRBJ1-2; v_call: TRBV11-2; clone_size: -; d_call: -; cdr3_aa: CASSLLTRSGYTF; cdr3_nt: TGTGCCAGCAGCTTATTGACCCGCTCTGGCTACACCTTC
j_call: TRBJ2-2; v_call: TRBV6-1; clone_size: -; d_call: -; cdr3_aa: CASMGTSNTGELFF; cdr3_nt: TGTGCCAGCATGGGCACATCGAACACCGGGGAGCTGTTTTTT
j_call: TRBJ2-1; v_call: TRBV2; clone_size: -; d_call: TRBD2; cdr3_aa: CASSEWSSGSNEQFF; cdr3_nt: TGTGCCAGCAGTGAATGGTCTAGCGGGAGTAATGAGCAGTTCTTC
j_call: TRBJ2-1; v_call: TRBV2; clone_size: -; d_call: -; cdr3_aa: CASSRLVSYNEQFF; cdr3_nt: TGTGCCAGCAGTCGACTAGTCTCCTACAATGAGCAGTTCTTC
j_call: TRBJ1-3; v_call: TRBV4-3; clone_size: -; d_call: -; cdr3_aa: CASSPEAGNTIYF; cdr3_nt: TGCGCCAGCAGCCCCGAGGCTGGAAACACCATATATTTT
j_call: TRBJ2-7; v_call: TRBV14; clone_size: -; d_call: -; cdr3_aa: CASSTNLRESNYEQYF; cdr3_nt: TGTGCCAGCAGCACTAACCTCAGGGAGAGTAACTACGAGCAGTACTTC
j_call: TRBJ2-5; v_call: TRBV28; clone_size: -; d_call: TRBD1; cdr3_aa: CASSLRGQPRETQYF; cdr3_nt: TGTGCCAGCAGTTTACGGGGACAGCCGCGGGAGACCCAGTACTTC
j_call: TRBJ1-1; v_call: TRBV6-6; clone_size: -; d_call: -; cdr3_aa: CASSRSGEAFF; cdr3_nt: TGTGCCAGCAGCCGCAGTGGGGAGGCTTTCTTT
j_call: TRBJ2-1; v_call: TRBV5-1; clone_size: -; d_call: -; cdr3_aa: CASSLGGGYNEQFF; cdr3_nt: TGCGCCAGCAGCTTGGGGGGCGGGTACAATGAGCAGTTCTTC
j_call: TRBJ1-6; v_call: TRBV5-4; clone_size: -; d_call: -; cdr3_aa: CASSLISSSYNSPLHF; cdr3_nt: TGTGCCAGCAGCTTGATAAGTAGCTCCTATAATTCACCCCTCCACTTT
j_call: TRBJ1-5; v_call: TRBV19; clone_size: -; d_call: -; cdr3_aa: CASRRELNQPQHF; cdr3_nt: TGTGCCAGTAGGAGGGAACTCAATCAGCCCCAGCATTTT
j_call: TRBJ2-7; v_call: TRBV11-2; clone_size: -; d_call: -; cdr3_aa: CASSLSGTGAYEQYF; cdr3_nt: TGTGCCAGCAGCTTATCCGGGACGGGTGCCTACGAGCAGTACTTC
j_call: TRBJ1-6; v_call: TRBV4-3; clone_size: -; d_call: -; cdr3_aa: CASSQEQYSPLHF; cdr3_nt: TGCGCCAGCAGCCAAGAACAGTATTCACCCCTCCACTTT
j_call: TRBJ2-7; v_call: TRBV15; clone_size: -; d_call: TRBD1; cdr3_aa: CATSAWTGEGGEQYF; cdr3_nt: TGTGCCACCAGCGCGTGGACAGGGGAGGGAGGCGAGCAGTACTTC
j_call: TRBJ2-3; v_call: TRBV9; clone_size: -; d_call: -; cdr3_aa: CASSVASDTQYF; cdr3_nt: TGTGCCAGCAGCGTAGCTTCAGATACGCAGTATTTT
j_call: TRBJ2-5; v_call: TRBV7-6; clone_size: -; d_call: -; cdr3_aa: CASGRETQYF; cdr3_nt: TGTGCCAGCGGGAGAGAGACCCAGTACTTC
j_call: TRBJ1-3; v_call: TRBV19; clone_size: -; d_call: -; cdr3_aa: CASSISPGDTIYF; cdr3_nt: TGTGCCAGTAGTATTAGCCCGGGAGACACCATATATTTT
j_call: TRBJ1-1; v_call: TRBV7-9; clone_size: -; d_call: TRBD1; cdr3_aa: CASSPGQLNTEAFF; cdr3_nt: TGTGCCAGCAGCCCGGGACAGCTGAACACTGAAGCTTTCTTT
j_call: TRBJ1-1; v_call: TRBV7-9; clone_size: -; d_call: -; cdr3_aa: CASSLEVNAEAFF; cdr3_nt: TGTGCCAGCAGCTTAGAGGTGAACGCTGAAGCTTTCTTT
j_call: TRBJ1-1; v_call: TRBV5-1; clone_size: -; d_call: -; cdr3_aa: CASSLYELKNTEAFF; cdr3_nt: TGCGCCAGCAGCTTGTACGAGCTAAAGAACACTGAAGCTTTCTTT
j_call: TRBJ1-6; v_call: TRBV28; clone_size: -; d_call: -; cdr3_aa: CASSPGAPETNSPLHF; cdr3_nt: TGTGCCAGCAGTCCCGGGGCCCCAGAGACTAATTCACCCCTCCACTTT
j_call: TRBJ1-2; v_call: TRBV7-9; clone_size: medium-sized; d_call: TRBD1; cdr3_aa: CASSLDRGHRGYTF; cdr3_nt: TGTGCCAGCAGCCTGGACAGGGGGCATCGTGGCTACACCTTC
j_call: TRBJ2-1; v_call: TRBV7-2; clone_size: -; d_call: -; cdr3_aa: CASSLAGANNEQFF; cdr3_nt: TGTGCCAGCAGCTTAGCGGGGGCTAACAATGAGCAGTTCTTC
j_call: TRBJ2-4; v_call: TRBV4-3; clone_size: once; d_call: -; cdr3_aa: CASSQEPPPGEVKYF; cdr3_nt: TGCGCCAGCAGCCAAGAGCCCCCGCCCGGGGAAGTGAAGTACTTC
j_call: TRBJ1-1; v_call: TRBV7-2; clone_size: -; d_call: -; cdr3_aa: CASSLQGPNTEAFF; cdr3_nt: TGTGCCAGCAGTCTACAGGGTCCGAACACTGAAGCTTTCTTT
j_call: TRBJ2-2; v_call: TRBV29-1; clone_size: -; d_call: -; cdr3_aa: CSVGEMNTGELFF; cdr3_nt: TGCAGCGTCGGAGAGATGAACACCGGGGAGCTGTTTTTT
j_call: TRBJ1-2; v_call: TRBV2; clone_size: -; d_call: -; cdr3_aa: CASSDPDRWYTF; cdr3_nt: TGTGCCAGCAGTGACCCGGACAGATGGTACACCTTC
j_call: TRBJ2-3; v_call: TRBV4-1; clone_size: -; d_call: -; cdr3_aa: CASSQPTATDTQYF; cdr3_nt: TGCGCCAGCAGCCAACCTACGGCCACAGATACGCAGTATTTT
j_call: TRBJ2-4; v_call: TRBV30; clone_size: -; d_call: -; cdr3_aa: CAWSVDRAEYF; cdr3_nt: TGTGCCTGGAGTGTTGATAGGGCGGAATACTTC
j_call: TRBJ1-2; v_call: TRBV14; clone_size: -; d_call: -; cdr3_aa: CASSQWVGGSANYGYTF; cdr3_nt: TGTGCCAGCAGCCAATGGGTGGGAGGCAGCGCTAACTATGGCTACACCTTC